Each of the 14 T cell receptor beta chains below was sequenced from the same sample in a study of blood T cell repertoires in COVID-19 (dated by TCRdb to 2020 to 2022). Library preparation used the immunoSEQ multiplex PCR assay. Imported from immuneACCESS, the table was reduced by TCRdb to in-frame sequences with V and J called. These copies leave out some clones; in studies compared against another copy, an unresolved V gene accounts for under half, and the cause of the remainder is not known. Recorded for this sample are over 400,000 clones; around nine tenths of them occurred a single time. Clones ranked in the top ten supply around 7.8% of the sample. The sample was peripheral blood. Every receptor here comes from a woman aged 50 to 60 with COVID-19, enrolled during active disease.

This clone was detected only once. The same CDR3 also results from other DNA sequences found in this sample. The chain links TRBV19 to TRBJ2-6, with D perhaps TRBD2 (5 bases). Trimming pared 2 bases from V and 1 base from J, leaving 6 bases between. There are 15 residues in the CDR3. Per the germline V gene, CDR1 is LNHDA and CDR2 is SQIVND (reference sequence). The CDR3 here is CASSISGSGANVLTF. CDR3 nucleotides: TGTGCCAGTAGTATATCGGGATCTGGGGCCAACGTCCTGACTTTC.

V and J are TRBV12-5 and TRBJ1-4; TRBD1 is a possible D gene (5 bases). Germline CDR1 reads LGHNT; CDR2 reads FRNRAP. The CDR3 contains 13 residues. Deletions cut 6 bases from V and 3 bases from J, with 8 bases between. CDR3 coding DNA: TGTGCTAGTGGCAGGGAACCTAATGAAAAACTGTTTTTT. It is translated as CASGREPNEKLFF.

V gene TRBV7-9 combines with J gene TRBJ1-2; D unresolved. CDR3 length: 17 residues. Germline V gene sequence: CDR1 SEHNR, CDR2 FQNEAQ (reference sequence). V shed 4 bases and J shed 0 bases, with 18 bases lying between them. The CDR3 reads CASSSLGGGRANYGYTF. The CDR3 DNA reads TGTGCCAGCAGCTCCCTGGGTGGAGGCAGAGCTAACTATGGCTACACCTTC.

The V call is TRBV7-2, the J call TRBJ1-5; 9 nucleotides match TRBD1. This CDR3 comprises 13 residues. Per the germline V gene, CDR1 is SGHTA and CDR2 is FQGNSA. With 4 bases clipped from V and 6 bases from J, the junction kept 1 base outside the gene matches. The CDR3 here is CASSSDRGQPQHF. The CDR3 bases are TGTGCCAGCAGCTCGGACAGGGGTCAGCCCCAGCATTTT.

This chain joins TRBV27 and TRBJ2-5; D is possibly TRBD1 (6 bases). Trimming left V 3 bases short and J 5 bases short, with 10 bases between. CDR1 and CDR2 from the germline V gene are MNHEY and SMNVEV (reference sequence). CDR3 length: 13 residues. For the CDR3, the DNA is TGTGCCAGCAGTTTCAGGGGTGAGGAGACCCAGTACTTC. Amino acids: CASSFRGEETQYF.

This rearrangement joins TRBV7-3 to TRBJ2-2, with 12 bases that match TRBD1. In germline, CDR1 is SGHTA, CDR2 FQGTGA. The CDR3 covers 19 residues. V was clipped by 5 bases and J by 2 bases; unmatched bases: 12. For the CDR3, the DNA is TGTGCCAGCAGCGCCAGGGACAGGGGGCTAATATTAAACACCGGGGAGCTGTTTTTT. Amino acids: CASSARDRGLILNTGELFF.

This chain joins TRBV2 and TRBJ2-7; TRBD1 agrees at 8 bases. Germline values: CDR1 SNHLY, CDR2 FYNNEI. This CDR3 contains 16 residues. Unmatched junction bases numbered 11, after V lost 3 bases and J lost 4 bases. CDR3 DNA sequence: TGTGCCAGCAGTGAGCGTTCAGGGGGCAAAAGGTACGAGCAGTACTTC. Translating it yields CASSERSGGKRYEQYF.

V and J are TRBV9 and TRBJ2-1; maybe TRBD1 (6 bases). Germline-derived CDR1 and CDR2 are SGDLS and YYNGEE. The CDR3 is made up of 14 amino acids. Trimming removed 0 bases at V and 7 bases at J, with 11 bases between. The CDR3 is CASSVGRRGNEQFF. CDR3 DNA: TGTGCCAGCAGCGTAGGGCGTAGGGGGAATGAGCAGTTCTTC.

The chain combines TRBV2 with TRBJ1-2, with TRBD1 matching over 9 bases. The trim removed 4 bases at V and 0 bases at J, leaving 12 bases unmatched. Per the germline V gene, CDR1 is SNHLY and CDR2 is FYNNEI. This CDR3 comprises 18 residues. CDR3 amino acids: CASSVWIYRGPSNYGYTF. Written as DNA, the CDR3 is TGTGCCAGCAGTGTTTGGATTTACAGGGGGCCCTCTAACTATGGCTACACCTTC.

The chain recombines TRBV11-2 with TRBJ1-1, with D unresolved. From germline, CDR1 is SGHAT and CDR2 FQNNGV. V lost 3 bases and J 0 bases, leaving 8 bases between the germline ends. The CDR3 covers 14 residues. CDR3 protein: CASSFVGLNTEAFF. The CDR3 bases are TGTGCCAGCAGCTTTGTTGGCCTGAACACTGAAGCTTTCTTT. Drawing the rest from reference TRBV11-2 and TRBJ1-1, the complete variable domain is EAGVAQSPRYKIIEKRQSVAFWCNPISGHATLYWYQQILGQGPKLLIQFQNNGVVDDSQLPKDRFSAERLKGVDSTLKIQPAKLEDSAVYLCASSFVGLNTEAFFGQGTRLTVV.

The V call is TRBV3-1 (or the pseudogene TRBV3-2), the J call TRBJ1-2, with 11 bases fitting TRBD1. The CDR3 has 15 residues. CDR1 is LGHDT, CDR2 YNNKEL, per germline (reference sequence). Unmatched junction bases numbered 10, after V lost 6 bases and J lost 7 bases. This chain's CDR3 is CASRLNGQGAFGYTF. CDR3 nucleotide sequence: TGTGCCAGCAGACTAAACGGACAGGGGGCCTTTGGCTACACCTTC.

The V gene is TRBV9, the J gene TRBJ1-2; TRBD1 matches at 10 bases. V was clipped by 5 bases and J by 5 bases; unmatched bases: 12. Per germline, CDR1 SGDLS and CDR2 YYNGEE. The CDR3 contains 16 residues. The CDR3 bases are TGTGCCAGCAGTGGATCCGGGACAGGGGCGAATTATGGCTACACCTTC. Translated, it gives CASSGSGTGANYGYTF.

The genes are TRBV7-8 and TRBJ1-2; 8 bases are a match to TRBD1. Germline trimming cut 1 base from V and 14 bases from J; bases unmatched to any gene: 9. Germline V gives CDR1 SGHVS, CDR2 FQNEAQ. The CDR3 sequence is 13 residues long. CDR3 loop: CASSLVADRECTF. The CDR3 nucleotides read TGTGCCAGCAGCTTAGTAGCGGACAGGGAGTGTACCTTC.

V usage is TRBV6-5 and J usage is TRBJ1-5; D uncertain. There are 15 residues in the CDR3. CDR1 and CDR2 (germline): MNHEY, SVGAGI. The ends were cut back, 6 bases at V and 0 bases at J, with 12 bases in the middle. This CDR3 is CASSDAVLSNQPQHF. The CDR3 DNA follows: TGTGCCAGCAGCGACGCGGTTCTTAGCAATCAGCCCCAGCATTTT.